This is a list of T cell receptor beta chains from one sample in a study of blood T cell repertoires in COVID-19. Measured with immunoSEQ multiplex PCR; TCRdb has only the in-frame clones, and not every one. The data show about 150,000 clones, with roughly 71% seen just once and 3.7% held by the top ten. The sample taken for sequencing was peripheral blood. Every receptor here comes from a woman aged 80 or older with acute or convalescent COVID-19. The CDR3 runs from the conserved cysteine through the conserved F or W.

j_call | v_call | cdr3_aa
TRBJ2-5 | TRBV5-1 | CASSLGTSGFQETQYF
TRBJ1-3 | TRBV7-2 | CASSQNPGMGNTIYF
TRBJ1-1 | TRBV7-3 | CASSPYRGSEAFF
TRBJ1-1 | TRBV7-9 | CASSSNRQVNTEAFF
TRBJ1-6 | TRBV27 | CASSPSGTEGTGALHF
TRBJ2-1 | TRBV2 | CASRPGYNEQFF
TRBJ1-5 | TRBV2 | CASSKDRGSNQPQHF
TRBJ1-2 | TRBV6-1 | CASSEGLGQGWGYTF
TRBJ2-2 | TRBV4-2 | CASSHLDAATSGTAGELFF
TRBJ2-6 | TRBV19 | CASSIPGGAGANVLTF
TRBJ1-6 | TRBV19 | CASRRAYNSPLHF
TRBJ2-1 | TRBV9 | CASSPTGWGKNEQFF
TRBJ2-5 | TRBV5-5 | CASSIRTGAETQYF
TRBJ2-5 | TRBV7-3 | CASSLSGGYQETQYF
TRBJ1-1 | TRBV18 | CASSPLGQGRTEAFF
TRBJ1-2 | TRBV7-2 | CASSLTQGHGYTF
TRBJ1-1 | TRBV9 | CASSVGHMNTEAFF
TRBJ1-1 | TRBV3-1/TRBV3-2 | CASSQLGQGAEAFF
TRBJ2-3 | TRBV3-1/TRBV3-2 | CASSQRGTSGSISTDTQYF
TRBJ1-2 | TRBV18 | CASHGDREEGYTF
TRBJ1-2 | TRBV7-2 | CASSFGQKGYGYTF
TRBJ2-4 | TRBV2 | CASSERGSLAKNIQYF
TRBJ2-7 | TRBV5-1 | CASSPSGTTGYEQYF
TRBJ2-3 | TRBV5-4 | CASSLGGRGSTDTQYF
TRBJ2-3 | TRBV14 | CASSHRGTSGEYF
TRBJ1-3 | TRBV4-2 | CASSQELRGSGNTIYF
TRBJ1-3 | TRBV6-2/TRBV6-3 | CASSYNLGDPTGNTIYF
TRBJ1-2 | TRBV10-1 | CASTETVANYGYTF
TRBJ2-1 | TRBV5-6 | CASSLTAGALYNEQFF
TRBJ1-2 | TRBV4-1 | CASSQDGRQIKGYTF
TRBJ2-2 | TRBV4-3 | CASSRQGMNTGELFF
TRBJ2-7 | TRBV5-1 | CASSLRTDGGEQYF
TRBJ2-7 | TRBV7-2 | CASSLLASGGHHGVEQYF
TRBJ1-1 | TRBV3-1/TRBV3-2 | CASSPSGVTEAFF
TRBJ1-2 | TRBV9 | CASSVGSQGANYGYTF
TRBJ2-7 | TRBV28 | CASSPSYSGSLEQYF
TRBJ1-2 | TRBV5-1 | CASSAAQAPDGYTF
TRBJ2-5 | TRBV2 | CASSRDRGETQYF
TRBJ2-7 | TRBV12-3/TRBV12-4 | CASRGTENYEQYF
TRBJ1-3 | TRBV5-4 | CASSHGTNSGNTIYF
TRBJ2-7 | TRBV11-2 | CASSLVGQGGYEQYF
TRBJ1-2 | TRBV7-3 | CASSSPGQPSYGYTF
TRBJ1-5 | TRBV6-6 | CASRFTGTVSNQPQHF
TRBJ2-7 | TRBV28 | CASSYSMRSYEQYF
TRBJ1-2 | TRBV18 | CASSPRQDQAYGYTF
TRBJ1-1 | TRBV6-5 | CASTSDSQGRGEAFF